The rows below give T cell receptor beta chains drawn from one sample of a study of OX40 agonist ivuxolimab in advanced cancers. Assay: immunoSEQ multiplex PCR; the TCRdb copy retains only in-frame clones and omits some. The sample holds tens of thousands of clones, about 80% seen once. The material was CD4+ or CD8+ T cells sorted from blood, obtained in a trial of the OX40 agonist ivuxolimab. The receptor source for this set is an adult with an advanced solid tumor such as melanoma, head and neck, liver or kidney cancer. Each CDR3 is given without its conserved first and last residue.

V	J	CDR3
TRBV28	TRBJ1-2	ASSPDHLNYGYT
TRBV7-9	TRBJ1-2	ASRGGLNYGYT
TRBV9	TRBJ2-2	ASSVYGTGELF
TRBV7-9	TRBJ2-2	ASSPSGRATGELF
TRBV7-9	TRBJ2-3	ASRLGTDTQY
TRBV28	TRBJ2-7	ASSFIPMQGSYEQY
TRBV4-1	TRBJ2-7	ASSRTPTYEQY
TRBV19	TRBJ2-2	ASESSTSNTGELF
TRBV28	TRBJ1-4	ASSRRGYNEKLF
TRBV4-2	TRBJ2-7	ASSQDPPPSGVAEQY
TRBV6-5	TRBJ2-1	ASRKDSSDINEQF
TRBV7-2	TRBJ2-7	ASTQRGQFYEQY
TRBV7-2	TRBJ2-7	ASSLEARYLLLGEQY
TRBV9	TRBJ2-5	ASSVAGGGEETQY
TRBV6-5	TRBJ1-2	ASVLNYGYT
TRBV6-5	TRBJ2-7	ASSYEASYEQY
TRBV29-1	TRBJ2-7	SVGGGTGDYEQY
TRBV28	TRBJ1-2	ASRLVRETGDGYT